Listed here are 25 T cell receptor beta chains from one sample, sequenced in a study of T-cell memory formation after mild COVID-19. TCRdb re-analysed the 5' RACE reads in MiXCR, keeping a single row per CDR3 protein. Among about 400,000 distinct CDR3 sequences, less than 25% were seen once, and the ten largest hold about an eighth. Material: PBMCs or a T cell subset sorted from them (not recorded which). The receptors derive from an adult woman who had mild COVID-19 (a few samples of this study predate the infection). Cell type and time point are not known.

The J gene is TRBJ2-2, the V gene TRBV19, with a weak D call TRBD1 (5 bases). CDR1 and CDR2 from the germline V gene are LNHDA and SQIVND (reference sequence). The CDR3 runs to 14 residues. Trimming shortened V by 8 bases and J by 6 bases, and 16 bases separated the two germline ends. The CDR3 is CASQRGRSSGELFF. CDR3 nucleotide sequence: TGTGCCAGTCAAAGGGGCAGATCCTCCGGGGAGCTGTTTTTT.

This clonotype was found a few times. The chain recombines TRBV27 with TRBJ2-2; 8 bases line up with TRBD2. Germline V gene data show CDR1 as MNHEY and CDR2 as SMNVEV (reference sequence). The J segment lost 3 bases and the V segment lost 5 bases, leaving 8 bases of the junction unmatched. This CDR3 is 16 amino acids long. The DNA of the CDR3 is TGTGCCAGCAGTGAACTGGGGCGGGGGGACACCGGGGAGCTGTTTTTT. As protein: CASSELGRGDTGELFF.

The rearrangement uses TRBV5-1 and TRBJ2-3; TRBD2 aligns across 10 bases. This CDR3 comprises 16 residues. J lost 5 bases, V lost 4 bases, and 10 bases had no gene match. Germline V gene lookup returns CDR1 SGHRS and CDR2 YFSETQ. The CDR3 DNA reads as TGCGCCAGCAGCGCAAGCGGGGGGGCCATTCGAGATACGCAGTATTTT. Translated: CASSASGGAIRDTQYF.

The chain employs TRBV30 and TRBJ1-6; weak D call: TRBD1 (5 bases). The CDR3 is 13 residues long. V was cut by 2 bases and J by 14 bases, with 16 bases left in between. Germline CDR1 GTSNPN, CDR2 SVGIG (reference sequence). CDR3 residues: CAWSSLRGPTLHF. CDR3 DNA sequence: TGTGCCTGGAGTTCCCTGAGGGGACCTACCCTCCACTTT.

This clonotype was counted only a few times. The rearrangement uses TRBV9 and TRBJ2-2, with a tentative D call TRBD1 (7 bases). V shed 0 bases and J shed 5 bases, with 14 bases lying between them. Germline-derived CDR1 and CDR2 are SGDLS and YYNGEE. The CDR3 loop spans 16 amino acids. The CDR3 nucleotides are TGTGCCAGCAGCGTAGCTTTAGCAGGGGGGACCGGGGAGCTGTTTTTT. It translates to CASSVALAGGTGELFF.

In its sample, this clonotype was seen a few times. The rearrangement links TRBV5-1 to TRBJ2-1; the match to TRBD1 covers 10 bases. J lost 10 bases, V lost 3 bases, and 7 bases had no gene match. Germline CDR1 reads SGHRS; CDR2 reads YFSETQ. The CDR3 is 14 amino acids. CDR3 nucleotides: TGCGCCAGCAGCTGGGGACAGGGGATGGCAGAGCAGTTCTTC. It specifies CASSWGQGMAEQFF.

The chain carries TRBV29-1 and TRBJ2-3; D is unclear. Trimming cost V 4 bases and J 0 bases, with 5 bases left between them. Germline CDR1 SQVTM, CDR2 ANQGSEA. This CDR3 contains 12 residues. Here the CDR3 reads CSVGSSTDTQYF. The CDR3, as DNA: TGCAGCGTTGGCAGTAGCACAGATACGCAGTATTTT.

This clonotype has a handful of counts. The rearrangement joins TRBV7-2 to TRBJ2-1, with 12 bases identical to TRBD2. Germline V gives CDR1 SGHTA, CDR2 FQGNSA. J was trimmed by 4 bases and V by 5 bases; bases with no gene match: 9. There are 17 residues in the CDR3. CDR3: CASSSHKTSGGYNEQFF. The DNA for the CDR3 is TGTGCCAGCAGCAGCCACAAGACTAGCGGGGGTTACAATGAGCAGTTCTTC. The full variable domain, in which reference TRBV7-2 and TRBJ2-1 provide the parts outside the CDR3, is GAGVSQSPSNKVTEKGKDVELRCDPISGHTALYWYRQSLGQGLEFLIYFQGNSAPDKSGLPSDRFSAERTGGSVSTLTIQRTQQEDSAVYLCASSSHKTSGGYNEQFFGPGTRLTVL.

This clonotype has more than one count but fewer than ten. The J gene is TRBJ2-1, the V gene TRBV10-3; D may be TRBD2 (5 bases). Germline CDR1 ENHRY, CDR2 SYGVKD. The CDR3 spans 13 residues. V was pared by 2 bases and J by 8 bases, with 10 bases between. The CDR3 loop is CAISESSGDEQFF. The CDR3 nucleotides read TGTGCCATCAGTGAGAGCAGCGGCGATGAGCAGTTCTTC.

In nucleotides, the CDR3 is TGTGCCAGCTCACCACAGGAACAGAACACTGAAGCTTTCTTT. Translated, it gives CASSPQEQNTEAFF. V usage is TRBV18 and J usage is TRBJ1-1, with D hard to call. Trimming removed 1 base at V and 1 base at J, with 7 bases between. The CDR3 has 14 amino acids. Germline CDR1 reads KGHSH; CDR2 reads LQKENI.

The chain has TRBV24-1 and TRBJ2-3; D possibly corresponds to TRBD2 (6 bases). Germline V gene sequence: CDR1 KGHDR, CDR2 SFDVKD. The CDR3 loop spans 15 amino acids. Trimming stripped 3 bases from V and 0 bases from J, with 9 bases between. CDR3 loop: CATSDPGVSTDTQYF. The CDR3 bases are TGTGCCACCAGTGATCCGGGAGTAAGCACAGATACGCAGTATTTT.

This clonotype was seen more than once but under ten times. The CDR3 bases are TGTGCCACCAGCAGAGATCTTCGCGGACAGAGCAACAAGAATCAGCCCCAGCATTTT. Translating gives CATSRDLRGQSNKNQPQHF. This sequence joins TRBV15 and TRBJ1-5; a possible D gene is TRBD1 (6 bases). The germline V gene has CDR1 LNHNV and CDR2 YYDKDF (reference sequence). V was trimmed by 0 bases and J by 4 bases, leaving 22 bases between them. The CDR3 consists of 19 residues.

This clonotype was detected a few times. The chain recombines TRBV7-2 with TRBJ2-7, with 15 bases identical to TRBD2. Germline CDR1 is SGHTA and CDR2 is FQGNSA. The J segment lost 5 bases and the V segment lost 6 bases, leaving 5 bases of the junction unmatched. The CDR3 runs 15 residues. The DNA for the CDR3 is TGTGCCAGCAGTCGGGGACTAGCGGGAGGTAACGAGCAGTACTTC. It specifies CASSRGLAGGNEQYF. Filled out from reference TRBV7-2 and TRBJ2-7, the complete variable domain reads GAGVSQSPSNKVTEKGKDVELRCDPISGHTALYWYRQSLGQGLEFLIYFQGNSAPDKSGLPSDRFSAERTGGSVSTLTIQRTQQEDSAVYLCASSRGLAGGNEQYFGPGTRLTVT.

The table lists this clonotype with a few counts. This chain links TRBV12-3 or TRBV12-4 with TRBJ2-7; tentative D call: TRBD1 (5 bases). Trimming took 4 bases from V and 1 from J, leaving 11 bases between them. This CDR3 has 14 residues. CDR3 residues: CASSSDTTSYEQYF. CDR3 DNA: TGTGCCAGCAGTTCGGACACGACTTCCTACGAGCAGTACTTC.

The chain recombines TRBV7-9 with TRBJ1-2; the match to TRBD1 covers 8 bases. The V and J ends lost 6 bases and 2 bases, in that order; junction bases with no gene match: 5. The CDR3 is 14 residues long. Per the germline V gene, CDR1 is SEHNR and CDR2 is FQNEAQ (reference sequence). The CDR3: CASRLQGGNYGYTF. In nucleotides, the CDR3 is TGTGCCAGCAGACTACAGGGGGGGAACTATGGCTACACCTTC.

V gene TRBV20-1 combines with J gene TRBJ1-1; 8 bases fit TRBD1. V was clipped by 2 bases and J by 1 base; unmatched bases: 3. The CDR3 has 14 residues. Germline V gives CDR1 DFQATT, CDR2 SNEGSKA (reference sequence). The CDR3 reads CSARRTGTNTEAFF. The CDR3 bases are TGCAGTGCTAGAAGGACAGGGACGAACACTGAAGCTTTCTTT.

The chain has TRBV9 and TRBJ2-3; 11 bases map to TRBD2. The CDR3 is made up of 18 amino acids. V dropped 3 bases and J dropped 6; count of bases not matched to a gene: 15. Germline CDR1 SGDLS, CDR2 YYNGEE. The DNA for the CDR3 is TGTGCCAGCAGCGCCCCCGTAGCGGGGGGGCAACCGGTGGATACGCAGTATTTT. It translates to CASSAPVAGGQPVDTQYF. Together with reference TRBV9 and TRBJ2-3, the CDR3 gives the full variable domain: DSGVTQTPKHLITATGQRVTLRCSPRSGDLSVYWYQQSLDQGLQFLIQYYNGEERAKGNILERFSAQQFPDLHSELNLSSLELGDSALYFCASSAPVAGGQPVDTQYFGPGTRLTVL.

The table lists this clonotype with a few counts. This sequence joins TRBV7-6 and TRBJ1-3; maybe TRBD1 (5 bases). The CDR3 has 16 amino acids. CDR1 is SGHVS and CDR2 is FNYEAQ in the germline V gene. V was cut by 0 bases and J by 3 bases, with 12 bases left in between. The CDR3 protein is CASSLAGVVGGNTIYF. As DNA, the CDR3 is TGTGCCAGCAGCTTAGCGGGGGTAGTTGGTGGAAACACCATATATTTT.

In nucleotides, the CDR3 is TGCGCCAGCAGCTTGGGGTTAGCGCCCAACAATGAGCAGTTCTTC. It translates to CASSLGLAPNNEQFF. V usage is TRBV5-1 and J usage is TRBJ2-1; TRBD2 might be the D (5 bases). Per germline, CDR1 SGHRS and CDR2 YFSETQ. The V gene lost 0 bases and the J gene lost 5 bases, with 12 bases spanning the gap. The CDR3 is 15 residues long.

This clonotype was counted between two and nine times. This chain uses TRBV12-3 or TRBV12-4 with TRBJ1-1; D possibly corresponds to TRBD1 (5 bases). V shed 8 bases and J shed 2 bases, with 12 bases lying between them. This CDR3 spans 13 amino acids. The DNA for the CDR3 is TGTGCCAGCCTAAGTGGGGGAAACACTGAAGCTTTCTTT. This codes for CASLSGGNTEAFF.

This chain links TRBV19 with TRBJ1-2, with 8 bases lining up with TRBD1. The junction had 5 bases not matched to a gene; V was cut back by 6 bases and J by 8 bases. The CDR3 has 12 residues. Germline assignment: CDR1 LNHDA and CDR2 SQIVND (reference sequence). The CDR3 DNA is TGTGCCAGTAGGACACAGGGGGGGGGCTACACCTTC. Protein sequence: CASRTQGGGYTF.

The chain combines TRBV5-1 with TRBJ2-7; 7 nucleotides agree with TRBD2. Germline V lookup: CDR1 SGHRS, CDR2 YFSETQ. The CDR3 has 14 amino acids. With 4 bases clipped from V and 4 bases from J, the junction kept 8 bases outside the gene matches. CDR3 residues: CASSPEGTKYEQYF. CDR3 DNA sequence: TGCGCCAGCAGCCCCGAAGGGACTAAATACGAGCAGTACTTC.

This sequence joins TRBV5-1 and TRBJ2-2, with D unclear. Trimming stripped 7 bases from V and 9 bases from J, with 16 bases between. CDR3 length equals 13 residues. Germline V gene data show CDR1 as SGHRS and CDR2 as YFSETQ. CDR3 sequence (DNA): TGCGCCAGCTCCGGCTCCGAACGAAGGGAGCTGTTTTTT. Amino acids: CASSGSERRELFF. The whole variable domain, filled in from reference TRBV5-1 and TRBJ2-2, reads KAGVTQTPRYLIKTRGQQVTLSCSPISGHRSVSWYQQTPGQGLQFLFEYFSETQRNKGNFPGRFSGRQFSNSRSEMNVSTLELGDSALYLCASSGSERRELFFGEGSRLTVL.

The J gene is TRBJ2-5, the V gene TRBV5-1, with TRBD1 identical over 7 bases. J was trimmed by 0 bases and V by 5 bases; bases with no gene match: 7. The germline V gene encodes CDR1 SGHRS and CDR2 YFSETQ. The CDR3 consists of 15 residues. The CDR3 region has the DNA TGCGCCAGCAGGCGGACAGGACAGTACCAAGAGACCCAGTACTTC. Amino acid sequence: CASRRTGQYQETQYF.

The DNA for the CDR3 is TGTGCCAGCAGTCGCTCCGGGACCGGGAACACTGAAGCTTTCTTT. It encodes CASSRSGTGNTEAFF. The chain combines TRBV27 with TRBJ1-1; D possibly corresponds to TRBD1 (5 bases). CDR1 MNHEY and CDR2 SMNVEV come from the germline V gene (reference sequence). V shed 5 bases and J shed 1 base, with 14 bases lying between them. The CDR3 loop spans 15 amino acids.